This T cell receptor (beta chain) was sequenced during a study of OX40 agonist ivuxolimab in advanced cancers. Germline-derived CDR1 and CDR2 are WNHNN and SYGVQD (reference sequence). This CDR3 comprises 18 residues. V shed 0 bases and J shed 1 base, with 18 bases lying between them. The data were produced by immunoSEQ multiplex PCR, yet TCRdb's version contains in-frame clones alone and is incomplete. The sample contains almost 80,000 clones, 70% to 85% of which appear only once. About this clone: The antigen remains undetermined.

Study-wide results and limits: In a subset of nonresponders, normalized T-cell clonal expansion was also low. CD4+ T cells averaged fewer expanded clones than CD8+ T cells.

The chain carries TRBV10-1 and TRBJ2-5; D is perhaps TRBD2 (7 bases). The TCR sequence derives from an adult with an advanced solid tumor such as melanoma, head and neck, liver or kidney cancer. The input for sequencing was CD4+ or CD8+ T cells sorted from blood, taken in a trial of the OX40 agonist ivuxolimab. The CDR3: CASSESFLQGTTQETQYF. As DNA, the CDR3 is TGCGCCAGCAGTGAGTCGTTCCTCCAGGGGACTACCCAAGAGACCCAGTACTTC.